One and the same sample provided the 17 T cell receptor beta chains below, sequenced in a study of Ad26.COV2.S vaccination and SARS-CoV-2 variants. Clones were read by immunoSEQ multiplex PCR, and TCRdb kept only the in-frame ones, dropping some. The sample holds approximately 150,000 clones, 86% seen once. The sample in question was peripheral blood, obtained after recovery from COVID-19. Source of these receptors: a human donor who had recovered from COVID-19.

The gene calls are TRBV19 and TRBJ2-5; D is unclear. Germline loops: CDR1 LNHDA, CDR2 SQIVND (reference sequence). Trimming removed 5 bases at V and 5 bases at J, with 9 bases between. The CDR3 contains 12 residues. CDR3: CASSGVGETQYF. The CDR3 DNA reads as TGTGCCAGTAGTGGGGTGGGGGAGACCCAGTACTTC.

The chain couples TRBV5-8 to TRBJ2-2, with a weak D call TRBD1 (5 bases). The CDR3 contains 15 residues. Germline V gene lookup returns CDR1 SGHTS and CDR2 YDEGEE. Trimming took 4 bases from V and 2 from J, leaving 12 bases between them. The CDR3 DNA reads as TGTGCCAGCAGCCCGACAGAAGTCAACACCGGGGAGCTGTTTTTT. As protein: CASSPTEVNTGELFF.

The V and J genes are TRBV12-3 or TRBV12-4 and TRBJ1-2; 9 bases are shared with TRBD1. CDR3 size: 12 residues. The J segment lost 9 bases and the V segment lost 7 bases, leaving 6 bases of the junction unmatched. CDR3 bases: TGTGCCAGCACCTCCGGACAGGGGAGCTACACCTTC. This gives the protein CASTSGQGSYTF.

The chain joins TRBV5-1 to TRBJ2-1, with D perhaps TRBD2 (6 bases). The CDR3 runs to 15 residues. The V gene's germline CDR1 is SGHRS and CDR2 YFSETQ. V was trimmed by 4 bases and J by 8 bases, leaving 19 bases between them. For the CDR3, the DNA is TGCGCCAGCAGCCGCGGGACTTCCCCTTTAGATGAGCAGTTCTTC. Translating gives CASSRGTSPLDEQFF.

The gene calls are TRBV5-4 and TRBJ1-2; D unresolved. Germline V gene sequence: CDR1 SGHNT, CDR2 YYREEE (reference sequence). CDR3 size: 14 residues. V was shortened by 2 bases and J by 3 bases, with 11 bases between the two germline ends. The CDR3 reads CASSLGRTDYGYTF. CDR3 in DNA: TGTGCCAGCAGCTTAGGGCGAACGGACTATGGCTACACCTTC.

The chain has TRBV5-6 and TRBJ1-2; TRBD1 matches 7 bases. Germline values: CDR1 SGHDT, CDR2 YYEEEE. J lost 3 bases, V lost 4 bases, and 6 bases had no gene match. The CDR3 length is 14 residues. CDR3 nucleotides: TGTGCCAGCAGCGTGAACAGGGGCTACTATGGCTACACCTTC. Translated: CASSVNRGYYGYTF.

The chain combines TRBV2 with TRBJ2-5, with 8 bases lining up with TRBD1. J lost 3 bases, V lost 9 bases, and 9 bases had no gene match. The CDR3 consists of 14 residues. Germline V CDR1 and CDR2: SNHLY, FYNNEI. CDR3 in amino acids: CASSRTGFKETQYF. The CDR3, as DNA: TGTGCCAGTAGCCGGACAGGGTTCAAAGAGACCCAGTACTTC. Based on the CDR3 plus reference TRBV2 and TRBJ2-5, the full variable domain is EPEVTQTPSHQVTQMGQEVILRCVPISNHLYFYWYRQILGQKVEFLVSFYNNEISEKSEIFDDQFSVERPDGSNFTLKIRSTKLEDSAMYFCASSRTGFKETQYFGPGTRLLVL.

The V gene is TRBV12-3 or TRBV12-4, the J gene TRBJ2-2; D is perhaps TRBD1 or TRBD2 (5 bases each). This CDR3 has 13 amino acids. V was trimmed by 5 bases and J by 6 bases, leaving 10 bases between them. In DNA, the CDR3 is TGTGCCAGCAGTCCCCTGGGGGCCGGGGAGCTGTTTTTT. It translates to CASSPLGAGELFF.

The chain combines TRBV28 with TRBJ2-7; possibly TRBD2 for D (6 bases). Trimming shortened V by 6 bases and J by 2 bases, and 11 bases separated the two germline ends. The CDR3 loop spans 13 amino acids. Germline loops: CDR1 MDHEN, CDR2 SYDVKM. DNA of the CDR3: TGTGCCAGCAGGCGGGACGGAGCCTACGAGCAGTACTTC. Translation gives CASRRDGAYEQYF. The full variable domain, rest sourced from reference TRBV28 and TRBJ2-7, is DVKVTQSSRYLVKRTGEKVFLECVQDMDHENMFWYRQDPGLGLRLIYFSYDVKMKEKGDIPEGYSVSREKKERFSLILESASTNQTSMYLCASRRDGAYEQYFGPGTRLTVT.

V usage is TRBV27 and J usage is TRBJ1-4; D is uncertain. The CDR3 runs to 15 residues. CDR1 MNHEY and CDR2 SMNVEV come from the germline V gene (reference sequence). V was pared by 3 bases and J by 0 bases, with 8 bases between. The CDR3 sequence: CASSFSGATNEKLFF. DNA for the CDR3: TGTGCCAGCAGTTTCTCGGGAGCAACTAATGAAAAACTGTTTTTT.

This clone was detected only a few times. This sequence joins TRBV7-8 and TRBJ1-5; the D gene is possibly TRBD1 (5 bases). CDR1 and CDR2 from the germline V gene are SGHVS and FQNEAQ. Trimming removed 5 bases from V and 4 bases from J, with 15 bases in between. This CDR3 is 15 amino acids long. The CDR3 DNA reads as TGTGCCAGCAGCCGAGGGGCTCGATCGAATCAGCCCCAGCATTTT. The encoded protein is CASSRGARSNQPQHF.

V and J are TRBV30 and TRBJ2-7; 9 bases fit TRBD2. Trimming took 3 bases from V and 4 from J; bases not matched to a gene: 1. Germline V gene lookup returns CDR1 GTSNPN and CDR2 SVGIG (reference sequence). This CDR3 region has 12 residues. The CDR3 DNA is TGTGCCTGGAGCCTAGCGGGGTACGAGCAGTACTTC. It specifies CAWSLAGYEQYF.

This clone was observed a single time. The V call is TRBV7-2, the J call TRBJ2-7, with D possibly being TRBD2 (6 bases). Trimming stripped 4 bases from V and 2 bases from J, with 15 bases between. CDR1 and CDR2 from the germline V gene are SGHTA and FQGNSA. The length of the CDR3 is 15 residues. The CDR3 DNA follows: TGTGCCAGCAGCTCACACGACTGGACTACCTACGAGCAGTACTTC. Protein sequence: CASSSHDWTTYEQYF.

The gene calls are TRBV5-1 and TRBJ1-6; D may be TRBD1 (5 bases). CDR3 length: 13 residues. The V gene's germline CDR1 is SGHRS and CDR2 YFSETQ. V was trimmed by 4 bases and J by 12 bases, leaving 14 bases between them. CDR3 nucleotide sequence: TGCGCCAGCAGCGCCGGGGCTCCCCAACCCCTCCACTTT. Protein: CASSAGAPQPLHF. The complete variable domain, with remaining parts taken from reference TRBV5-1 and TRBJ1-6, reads KAGVTQTPRYLIKTRGQQVTLSCSPISGHRSVSWYQQTPGQGLQFLFEYFSETQRNKGNFPGRFSGRQFSNSRSEMNVSTLELGDSALYLCASSAGAPQPLHFGNGTRLTVT.

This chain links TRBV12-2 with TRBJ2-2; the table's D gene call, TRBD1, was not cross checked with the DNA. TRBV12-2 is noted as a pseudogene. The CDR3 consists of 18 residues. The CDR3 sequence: CASRLPDRGQINTGELFF. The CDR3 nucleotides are TGTGCAAGTCGCTTACCCGACAGGGGGCAAATTAACACCGGGGAGCTGTTTTTT.

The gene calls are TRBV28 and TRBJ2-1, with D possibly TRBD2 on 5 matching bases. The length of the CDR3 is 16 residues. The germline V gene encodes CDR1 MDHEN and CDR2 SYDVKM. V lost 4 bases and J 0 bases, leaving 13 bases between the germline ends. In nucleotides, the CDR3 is TGTGCCAGCAGTTCGAGGGTTAGGAGCTCCTACAATGAGCAGTTCTTC. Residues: CASSSRVRSSYNEQFF. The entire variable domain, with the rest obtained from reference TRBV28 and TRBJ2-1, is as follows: DVKVTQSSRYLVKRTGEKVFLECVQDMDHENMFWYRQDPGLGLRLIYFSYDVKMKEKGDIPEGYSVSREKKERFSLILESASTNQTSMYLCASSSRVRSSYNEQFFGPGTRLTVL.

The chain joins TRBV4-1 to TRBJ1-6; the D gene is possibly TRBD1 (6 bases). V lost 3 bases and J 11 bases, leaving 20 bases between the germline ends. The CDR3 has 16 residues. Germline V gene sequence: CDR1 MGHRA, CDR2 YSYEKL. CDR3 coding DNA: TGCGCCAGCAGCCAGGGGGCCGGAATCAACCCCGCACCCCTCCACTTT. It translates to CASSQGAGINPAPLHF.